A selection of T cell receptor beta chains follows, all from one sample in a study of cytomegalovirus exposure and HLA in healthy donors. Repertoires were generated with immunoSEQ multiplex PCR, while TCRdb's copy carries only in-frame clones and drops some. The sample consists of nearly 110,000 clones, about 87% of them appearing once. Sequencing was performed on PBMCs. The receptors derive from a woman between 18 and 29 years old in good health and CMV-seropositive. Both conserved end residues are part of each CDR3. D genes are given only for firm matches. Size is omitted from some rows. Given values are once, few, many or a class for expanded clones.

>TRBJ1-5|.|.|TRBV28
CASSLSHSNQPQHF
TGTGCCAGCAGTTTGTCCCATAGCAATCAGCCCCAGCATTTT
>TRBJ1-4|.|.|TRBV19
CATLGQKLFF
TGTGCCACCCTCGGTCAAAAACTGTTTTTT
>TRBJ2-5|TRBD1|.|TRBV6-5
CASSYGTGGQETQYF
TGTGCCAGCAGTTACGGGACAGGGGGACAAGAGACCCAGTACTTC
>TRBJ1-1|TRBD1|.|TRBV2
CASSLDRGGNTEAFF
TGTGCCAGCAGTTTGGACAGGGGGGGGAACACTGAAGCTTTCTTT
>TRBJ1-1|TRBD1|.|TRBV4-3
CASSQDNRGRTEAFF
TGCGCCAGCAGCCAAGATAACAGGGGGCGAACTGAAGCTTTCTTT
>TRBJ1-2|.|.|TRBV29-1
CSVRGGDTFPYGYTF
TGCAGCGTCCGCGGGGGGGACACTTTCCCTTATGGCTACACCTTC
>TRBJ2-2|TRBD2|once|TRBV7-6
CASSSLRTSGLNTGELFF
TGTGCCAGCAGCTCCCTCCGGACTAGCGGCCTGAACACCGGGGAGCTGTTTTTT
>TRBJ2-7|.|few|TRBV2
CASNKQGSYEQYF
TGTGCCAGCAACAAACAGGGCTCCTACGAGCAGTACTTC
>TRBJ2-3|.|.|TRBV7-6
CASSPEPGVGTDTQYF
TGTGCCAGCAGCCCAGAGCCAGGGGTTGGCACAGATACGCAGTATTTT
>TRBJ1-5|.|many|TRBV4-1
CASSQEAGLGNQPQHF
TGCGCCAGCAGCCAAGAGGCAGGGTTGGGCAATCAGCCCCAGCATTTT
>TRBJ1-2|.|.|TRBV2
CASSSQGSRGYTF
TGTGCCAGCAGCAGCCAGGGTTCCAGGGGCTACACCTTC
>TRBJ2-7|.|.|TRBV6-5
CASSYLTGSNYEQYF
TGTGCCAGCAGTTACCTTACAGGGTCGAACTACGAGCAGTACTTC
>TRBJ2-5|TRBD2|.|TRBV5-4
CASSLAPTSGGQETQYF
TGTGCCAGCAGCTTGGCCCCAACTAGCGGGGGACAAGAGACCCAGTACTTC
>TRBJ2-6|.|.|TRBV15
CATSRDLGANGANVLTF
TGTGCCACCAGCAGAGATCTGGGGGCGAACGGGGCCAACGTCCTGACTTTC
>TRBJ1-5|.|once|TRBV28
CASSRGRYSNQPQHF
TGTGCCAGCAGTAGGGGGAGATATAGCAATCAGCCCCAGCATTTT
>TRBJ2-5|.|.|TRBV7-9
CASSYPLAEQETQYF
TGTGCCAGCAGCTATCCTCTGGCAGAACAAGAGACCCAGTACTTC
>TRBJ1-3|TRBD1|once|TRBV4-2
CASSQAADRADTIYF
TGTGCCAGCAGCCAAGCGGCGGACAGGGCAGACACCATATATTTT
>TRBJ2-7|.|once|TRBV7-8
CASSSHQGPSYEQYF
TGTGCCAGCAGCTCGCATCAGGGGCCCTCCTACGAGCAGTACTTC
>TRBJ2-5|TRBD1|.|TRBV28
CASSSPGQVMGTQYF
TGTGCCAGCAGTTCGCCGGGACAGGTGATGGGGACCCAGTACTTC
>TRBJ1-6|TRBD1|.|TRBV4-1
CASSQGQGNIRPLHF
TGCGCCAGCAGCCAAGGACAGGGAAATATTAGGCCCCTCCACTTT
>TRBJ2-3|TRBD2|.|TRBV27
CASIGFGTSVADTQYF
TGTGCCAGCATAGGTTTCGGGACTAGCGTGGCAGATACGCAGTATTTT
>TRBJ2-1|.|.|TRBV29-1
CSVEGRLVANEQFF
TGCAGCGTTGAAGGGCGACTAGTTGCGAATGAGCAGTTCTTC
>TRBJ1-1|.|.|TRBV19
CASSPGVGTEAFF
TGTGCCAGTAGTCCAGGGGTTGGGACTGAAGCTTTCTTT
>TRBJ1-1|TRBD1|.|TRBV10-3
CAISESPGGYDTEAFF
TGTGCCATCAGTGAGTCGCCAGGGGGTTATGACACTGAAGCTTTCTTT
>TRBJ2-3|TRBD2|.|TRBV11-1
CASSPRLAGVADTQYF
TGTGCCAGCAGCCCTCGATTAGCGGGGGTCGCAGATACGCAGTATTTT
>TRBJ1-3|.|.|TRBV9
CASSVGEAGGNTIYF
TGTGCCAGCAGCGTAGGAGAGGCGGGTGGAAACACCATATATTTT
>TRBJ1-5|TRBD1|.|TRBV6-1
CASSAKDRGQQPQHF
TGTGCCAGCAGTGCGAAGGACAGGGGGCAACAGCCCCAGCATTTT
>TRBJ1-6|TRBD1|.|TRBV28
CASSLSDRVSKSYNSPLHF
TGTGCCAGCAGTTTATCGGACAGGGTATCAAAATCCTATAATTCACCCCTCCACTTT
>TRBJ1-2|TRBD1|.|TRBV2
CASMGDRANYGYTF
TGTGCCAGCATGGGGGACAGGGCTAACTATGGCTACACCTTC
>TRBJ2-1|.|.|TRBV6-4
CASSVGIAGSYNEQFF
TGTGCCAGCAGTGTTGGAATAGCAGGGTCCTACAATGAGCAGTTCTTC
>TRBJ1-2|TRBD1|.|TRBV7-9
CASSLWDRDRFGYGYTF
TGTGCCAGCAGCTTATGGGACAGGGACCGATTTGGCTATGGCTACACCTTC
>TRBJ1-1|TRBD1|once|TRBV29-1
CRAGGRGSEAFF
TGCAGAGCAGGGGGTCGGGGCAGTGAAGCTTTCTTT
>TRBJ2-2|.|.|TRBV5-1
CASSLAGQGGELFF
TGCGCCAGCAGCTTAGCAGGGCAGGGCGGGGAGCTGTTTTTT
>TRBJ1-5|TRBD1|.|TRBV19
CASDQGDRQPQHF
TGTGCCAGTGACCAGGGGGATCGTCAGCCCCAGCATTTT
>TRBJ2-5|TRBD2|.|TRBV29-1
CSVEDQGLAKAYQETQYF
TGCAGCGTTGAAGATCAAGGACTAGCGAAGGCTTATCAAGAGACCCAGTACTTC
>TRBJ1-5|TRBD1|.|TRBV27
CASRLMGQGDNQPQHF
TGTGCCAGCAGACTGATGGGACAGGGGGACAATCAGCCCCAGCATTTT
>TRBJ1-4|.|.|TRBV2
CASSPFTGWGGINEKLFF
TGTGCCAGCAGCCCGTTTACAGGGTGGGGAGGGATTAATGAAAAACTGTTTTTT
>TRBJ1-1|.|.|TRBV4-2
CASSHYGGLGRRAFF
TGTGCCAGCAGCCACTACGGGGGGCTGGGAAGGAGGGCTTTCTTT
>TRBJ2-2|.|.|TRBV6-4
CASSDSSENTGELFF
TGTGCCAGCAGTGACTCTTCAGAAAACACCGGGGAGCTGTTTTTT
>TRBJ2-3|TRBD1|.|TRBV5-6
CASSIGTGGNTDTQYF
TGTGCCAGCAGCATCGGGACAGGGGGCAACACAGATACGCAGTATTTT
>TRBJ1-1|TRBD1|.|TRBV7-6
CASSFLLGRDRGSEAFF
TGTGCCAGCAGCTTTCTCCTCGGCCGGGACAGGGGTTCTGAAGCTTTCTTT
>TRBJ1-2|.|.|TRBV6-1
CASSEESLTASYGYTF
TGTGCCAGCAGTGAAGAGTCCCTTACAGCCTCCTATGGCTACACCTTC
>TRBJ2-2|TRBD2|few|TRBV6-1
CASRASGGGPGELFF
TGTGCCAGCAGGGCTAGCGGGGGGGGGCCCGGGGAGCTGTTTTTT
>TRBJ2-5|TRBD2|.|TRBV27
CASTRVAGGKETQYF
TGTGCCAGCACTAGAGTAGCGGGGGGCAAAGAGACCCAGTACTTC
>TRBJ2-5|TRBD2|.|TRBV27
CASSLAGGGLETQYF
TGTGCCAGCAGTTTAGCAGGCGGGGGGTTAGAGACCCAGTACTTC
>TRBJ1-1|.|once|TRBV5-1
CASIDTGNTEAFF
TGCGCCAGCATCGACACAGGGAACACTGAAGCTTTCTTT
>TRBJ2-7|.|once|TRBV4-1
CASSPHRSSYEQYF
TGCGCCAGCAGCCCCCACAGAAGCTCCTACGAGCAGTACTTC
>TRBJ2-2|TRBD1|.|TRBV2
CASNWDRGTGELFF
TGTGCCAGCAATTGGGACAGGGGTACCGGGGAGCTGTTTTTT
>TRBJ1-5|TRBD1|.|TRBV18
CASSPGTGANQPQHF
TGTGCCAGCTCACCTGGGACAGGGGCAAATCAGCCCCAGCATTTT
>TRBJ1-6|.|.|TRBV18
CASSSGPPLPLHF
TGTGCCAGCTCCTCAGGGCCCCCTTTGCCCCTCCACTTT
>TRBJ2-7|.|.|TRBV5-8
CASSSGSSYEQYF
TGTGCCAGCAGCTCCGGGAGCTCCTACGAGCAGTACTTC
>TRBJ1-2|TRBD1|.|TRBV28
CASSLWQGVTGYTF
TGTGCCAGCAGTTTATGGCAGGGGGTTACTGGCTACACCTTC
>TRBJ2-3|TRBD2|once|TRBV10-3
CAIRDRGSGGSTDTQYF
TGTGCCATCAGGGACCGGGGTAGCGGGGGCTCGACAGATACGCAGTATTTT
>TRBJ1-1|.|.|TRBV2
CASSLSNTEAFF
TGTGCCAGCAGTCTGAGCAACACTGAAGCTTTCTTT
>TRBJ2-5|.|.|TRBV4-3
CASSQDRGGGPKTQYF
TGCGCCAGCAGCCAAGATAGAGGGGGGGGCCCCAAGACCCAGTACTTC
>TRBJ1-1|TRBD1|.|TRBV18
CASSPDRASEAFF
TGTGCCAGCTCGCCGGACAGGGCGAGTGAAGCTTTCTTT
>TRBJ2-7|TRBD1|once|TRBV7-8
CASRRDRGSSYEQYF
TGTGCCAGCAGAAGAGACAGGGGGAGCTCCTACGAGCAGTACTTC
>TRBJ1-1|TRBD1|.|TRBV11-1
CASSKDPGQGNTEAFF
TGTGCCAGCAGCAAGGATCCGGGACAGGGGAACACTGAAGCTTTCTTT
>TRBJ1-3|.|.|TRBV4-3
CASSHERRGAGNTIYF
TGCGCCAGCAGCCATGAGCGGCGAGGAGCTGGAAACACCATATATTTT